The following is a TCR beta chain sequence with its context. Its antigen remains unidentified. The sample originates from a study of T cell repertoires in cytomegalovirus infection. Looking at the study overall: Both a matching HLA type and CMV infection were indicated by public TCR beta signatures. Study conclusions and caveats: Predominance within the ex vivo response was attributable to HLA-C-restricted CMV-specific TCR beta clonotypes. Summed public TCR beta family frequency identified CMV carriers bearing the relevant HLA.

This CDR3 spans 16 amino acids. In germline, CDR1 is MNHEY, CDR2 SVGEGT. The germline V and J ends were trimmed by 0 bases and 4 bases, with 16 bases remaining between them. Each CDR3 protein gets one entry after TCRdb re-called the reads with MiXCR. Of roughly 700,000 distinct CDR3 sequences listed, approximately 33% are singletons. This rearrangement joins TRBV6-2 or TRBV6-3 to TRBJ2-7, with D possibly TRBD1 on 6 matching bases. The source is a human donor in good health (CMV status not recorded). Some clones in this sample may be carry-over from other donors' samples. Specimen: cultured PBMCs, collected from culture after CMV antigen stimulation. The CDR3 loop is CASSYSGGHPDYEQYF. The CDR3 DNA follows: TGTGCCAGCAGTTACTCTGGGGGCCACCCCGATTACGAGCAGTACTTC.